Each of the 8 T cell receptor beta chains below was sequenced from the same sample in a study of cytomegalovirus exposure and HLA in healthy donors. PCR involved 60 Vbeta and 13 Jbeta primers. Only in-frame clones appear in the TCRdb table, and some are missing; sequencing was by immunoSEQ multiplex PCR. The table includes 130,000 or so clones, around four fifths detected once. Sequencing input: PBMCs. These receptors originate from a woman between 45 and 65 years old in good health and CMV-seropositive.

The V and J genes are TRBV2 and TRBJ1-5; maybe TRBD1 (6 bases). CDR3 length: 14 residues. Trimming shortened V by 4 bases and J by 2 bases, and 9 bases separated the two germline ends. CDR1 is SNHLY, CDR2 FYNNEI, per germline. The DNA of the CDR3 is TGTGCCAGCAGTGGACAGGATCGCAATCAGCCCCAGCATTTT. This gives the protein CASSGQDRNQPQHF.

This chain connects TRBV2 to TRBJ2-1; D unresolved. Deletions cut 3 bases from V and 4 bases from J, with 7 bases between. CDR1 and CDR2 (germline): SNHLY, FYNNEI. The CDR3 consists of 13 residues. CDR3 nucleotide sequence: TGTGCCAGCAGTGATGGAGAGTACAATGAGCAGTTCTTC. This gives the protein CASSDGEYNEQFF.

CDR3 coding DNA: TGTGCCAGCAGGCCGGGTGAGGGGGCGCGGGCCAAAAACATTCAGTACTTC. Protein sequence: CASRPGEGARAKNIQYF. The rearrangement uses TRBV5-8 and TRBJ2-4, with 7 bases lining up with TRBD1. The CDR3 runs 17 residues. Germline loops: CDR1 SGHTS, CDR2 YDEGEE. The J segment lost 1 base and the V segment lost 5 bases, leaving 12 bases of the junction unmatched. The variable domain in full, completed from reference TRBV5-8 and TRBJ2-4, reads EAGVTQSPTHLIKTRGQQATLRCSPISGHTSVYWYQQALGLGLQFLLWYDEGEERNRGNFPPRFSGRQFPNYSSELNVNALELEDSALYLCASRPGEGARAKNIQYFGAGTRLSVL.

This clone was observed once. The chain has TRBV19 and TRBJ2-7, with a weak D call TRBD1 (6 bases). V lost 3 bases and J 3 bases, leaving 12 bases between the germline ends. The CDR3 totals 14 residues. Germline-derived CDR1 and CDR2 are LNHDA and SQIVND (reference sequence). The chain's CDR3 is CASSIGGSDYEQYF. The CDR3 DNA reads TGTGCCAGTAGTATTGGGGGCTCCGACTACGAGCAGTACTTC. The whole variable domain, remainder taken from reference TRBV19 and TRBJ2-7, is DGGITQSPKYLFRKEGQNVTLSCEQNLNHDAMYWYRQDPGQGLRLIYYSQIVNDFQKGDIAEGYSVSREKKESFPLTVTSAQKNPTAFYLCASSIGGSDYEQYFGPGTRLTVT.

The chain carries TRBV11-2 and TRBJ1-2, with TRBD1 matching over 8 bases. The length of the CDR3 is 16 residues. The germline V gene encodes CDR1 SGHAT and CDR2 FQNNGV. The V gene end was trimmed by 1 base and the J gene end by 8 bases; junction bases not matched to a gene: 12. CDR3 sequence (DNA): TGTGCCAGCAGCTTAGCGGCGGTGCAGGGGGCAGAAGGCTACACCTTC. Protein product: CASSLAAVQGAEGYTF. Full variable domain (remainder filled in from reference TRBV11-2 and TRBJ1-2): EAGVAQSPRYKIIEKRQSVAFWCNPISGHATLYWYQQILGQGPKLLIQFQNNGVVDDSQLPKDRFSAERLKGVDSTLKIQPAKLEDSAVYLCASSLAAVQGAEGYTFGSGTRLTVV.

This clone came up a few times. This chain links TRBV2 with TRBJ2-7; TRBD1 agrees at 8 bases. CDR1 is SNHLY and CDR2 is FYNNEI in the germline V gene. V dropped 4 bases and J dropped 2; count of bases not matched to a gene: 7. CDR3 size: 15 residues. The CDR3 protein is CASSAGDRTTYEQYF. The CDR3 nucleotides read TGTGCCAGCAGTGCCGGGGACAGGACTACCTACGAGCAGTACTTC. The variable domain in full, with the rest retrieved from reference TRBV2 and TRBJ2-7, is EPEVTQTPSHQVTQMGQEVILRCVPISNHLYFYWYRQILGQKVEFLVSFYNNEISEKSEIFDDQFSVERPDGSNFTLKIRSTKLEDSAMYFCASSAGDRTTYEQYFGPGTRLTVT.

The V call is TRBV7-2, the J call TRBJ2-5; TRBD2 matches at 8 bases. Trimming cost V 1 base and J 4 bases; bases outside gene matches: 14. Germline CDR1 is SGHTA and CDR2 is FQGNSA. The CDR3 loop spans 18 amino acids. CDR3 nucleotides: TGTGCCAGCAGCTTAGTGATTATGGCTAGCGGGCAAGGAGAGACCCAGTACTTC. Translated, it gives CASSLVIMASGQGETQYF.

The chain joins TRBV2 to TRBJ1-2; 7 bases are shared with TRBD1. Germline CDR1 SNHLY, CDR2 FYNNEI. The CDR3 is made up of 13 amino acids. J lost 4 bases, V lost 6 bases, and 5 bases had no gene match. Here the CDR3 DNA reads TGTGCCAGCAGGAGACAGGGTCTCTATGGCTACACCTTC. Translation gives CASRRQGLYGYTF.